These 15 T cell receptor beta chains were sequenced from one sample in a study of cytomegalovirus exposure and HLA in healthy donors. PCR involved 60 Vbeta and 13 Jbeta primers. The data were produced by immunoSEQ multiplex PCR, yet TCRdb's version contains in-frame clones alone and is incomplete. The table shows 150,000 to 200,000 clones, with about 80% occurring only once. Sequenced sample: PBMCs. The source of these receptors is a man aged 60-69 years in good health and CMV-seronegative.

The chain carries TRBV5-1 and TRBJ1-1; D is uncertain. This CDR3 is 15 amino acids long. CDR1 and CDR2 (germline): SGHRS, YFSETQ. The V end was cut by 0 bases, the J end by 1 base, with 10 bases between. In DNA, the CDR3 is TGCGCCAGCAGCTTGGACTCCGGGAGGAACACTGAAGCTTTCTTT. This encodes CASSLDSGRNTEAFF.

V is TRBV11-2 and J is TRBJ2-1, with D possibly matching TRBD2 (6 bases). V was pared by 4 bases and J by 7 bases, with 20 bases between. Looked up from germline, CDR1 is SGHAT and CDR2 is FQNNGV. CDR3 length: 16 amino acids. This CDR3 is CASSSLRAGAVNEQFF. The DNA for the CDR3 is TGTGCCAGCAGCTCCTTACGAGCGGGTGCAGTAAATGAGCAGTTCTTC.

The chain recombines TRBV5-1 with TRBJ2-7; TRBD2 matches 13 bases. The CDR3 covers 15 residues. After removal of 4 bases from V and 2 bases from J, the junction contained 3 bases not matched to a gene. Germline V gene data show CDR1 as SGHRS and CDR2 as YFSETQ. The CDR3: CASSQGLAGPYEQYF. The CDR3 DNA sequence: TGCGCCAGCAGCCAGGGACTAGCGGGGCCCTACGAGCAGTACTTC. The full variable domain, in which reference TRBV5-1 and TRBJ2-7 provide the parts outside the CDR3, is KAGVTQTPRYLIKTRGQQVTLSCSPISGHRSVSWYQQTPGQGLQFLFEYFSETQRNKGNFPGRFSGRQFSNSRSEMNVSTLELGDSALYLCASSQGLAGPYEQYFGPGTRLTVT.

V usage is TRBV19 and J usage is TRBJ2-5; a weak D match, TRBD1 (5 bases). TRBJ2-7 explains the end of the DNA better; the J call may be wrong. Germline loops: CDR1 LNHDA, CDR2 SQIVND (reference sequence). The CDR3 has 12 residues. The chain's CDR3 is CASSGRDYEQYF. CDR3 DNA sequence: TGTGCCAGTTCTGGCAGGGACTACGAGCAGTACTTC.

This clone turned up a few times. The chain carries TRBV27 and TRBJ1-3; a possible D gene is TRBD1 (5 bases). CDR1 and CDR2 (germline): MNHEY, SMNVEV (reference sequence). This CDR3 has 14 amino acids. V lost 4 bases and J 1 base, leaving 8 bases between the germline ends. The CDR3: CASSSRGSGNTIYF. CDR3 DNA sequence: TGTGCCAGCAGTTCTCGGGGGTCTGGAAACACCATATATTTT.

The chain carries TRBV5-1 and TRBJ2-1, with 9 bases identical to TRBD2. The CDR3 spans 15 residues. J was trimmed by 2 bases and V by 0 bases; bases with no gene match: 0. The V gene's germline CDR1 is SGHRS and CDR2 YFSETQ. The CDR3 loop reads CASSLGGGAYNEQFF. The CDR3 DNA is TGCGCCAGCAGCTTGGGCGGGGGGGCCTACAATGAGCAGTTCTTC.

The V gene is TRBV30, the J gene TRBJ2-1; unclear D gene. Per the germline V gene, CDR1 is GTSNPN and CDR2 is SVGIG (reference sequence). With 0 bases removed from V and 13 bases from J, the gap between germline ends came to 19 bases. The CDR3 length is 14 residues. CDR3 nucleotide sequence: TGTGCCTGGAGTGTAGATGCTACCACCCTTGATCAGTTCTTC. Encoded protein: CAWSVDATTLDQFF.

CDR3 region: CSAASGQRGEKLFF. The CDR3 DNA is TGCAGCGCCGCATCCGGACAGAGGGGGGAAAAACTGTTTTTT. This chain uses TRBV29-1 with TRBJ1-4; D possibly corresponds to TRBD1 (6 bases). This CDR3 is built from 14 residues. The V and J ends lost 7 bases and 8 bases respectively, with 20 bases between them. Looked up from germline, CDR1 is SQVTM and CDR2 is ANQGSEA.

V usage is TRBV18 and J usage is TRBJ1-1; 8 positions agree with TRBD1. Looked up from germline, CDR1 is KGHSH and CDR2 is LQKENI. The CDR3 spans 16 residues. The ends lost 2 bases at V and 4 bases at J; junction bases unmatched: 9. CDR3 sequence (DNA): TGTGCCAGCTCACCAAGGGACAGGATCTTTAGCACTGAAGCTTTCTTT. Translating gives CASSPRDRIFSTEAFF. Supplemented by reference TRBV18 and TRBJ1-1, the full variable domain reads NAGVMQNPRHLVRRRGQEARLRCSPMKGHSHVYWYRQLPEEGLKFMVYLQKENIIDESGMPKERFSAEFPKEGPSILRIQQVVRGDSAAYFCASSPRDRIFSTEAFFGQGTRLTVV.

This CDR3 reads CAWSGQGNQPQHF. In DNA, the CDR3 is TGTGCCTGGAGTGGACAGGGAAATCAGCCCCAGCATTTT. The chain joins TRBV30 to TRBJ1-5, with 7 positions matching TRBD1. CDR3 length: 13 residues. The germline V gene encodes CDR1 GTSNPN and CDR2 SVGIG (reference sequence). The ends lost 1 base at V and 4 bases at J; junction bases unmatched: 1.

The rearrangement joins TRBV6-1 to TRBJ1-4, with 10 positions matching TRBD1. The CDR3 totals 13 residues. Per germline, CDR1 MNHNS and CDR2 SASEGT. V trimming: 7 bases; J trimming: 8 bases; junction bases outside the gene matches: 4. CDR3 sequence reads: CASTGTGVEKLFF. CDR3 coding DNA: TGTGCCAGCACCGGGACAGGGGTAGAAAAACTGTTTTTT.

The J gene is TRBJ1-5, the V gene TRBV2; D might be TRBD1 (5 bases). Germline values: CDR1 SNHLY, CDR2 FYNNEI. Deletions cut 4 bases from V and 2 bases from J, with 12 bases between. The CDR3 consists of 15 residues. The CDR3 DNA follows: TGTGCCAGCAGTGGGACGACAGAGGGCAATCAGCCCCAGCATTTT. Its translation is CASSGTTEGNQPQHF.

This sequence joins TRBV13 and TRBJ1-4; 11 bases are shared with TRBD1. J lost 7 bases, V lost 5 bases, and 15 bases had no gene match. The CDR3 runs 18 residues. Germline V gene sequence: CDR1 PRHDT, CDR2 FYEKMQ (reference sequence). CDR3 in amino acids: CASSDGQGAPRVPEKLFF. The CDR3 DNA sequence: TGTGCCAGCAGCGATGGACAGGGGGCGCCGAGAGTACCTGAAAAACTGTTTTTT.

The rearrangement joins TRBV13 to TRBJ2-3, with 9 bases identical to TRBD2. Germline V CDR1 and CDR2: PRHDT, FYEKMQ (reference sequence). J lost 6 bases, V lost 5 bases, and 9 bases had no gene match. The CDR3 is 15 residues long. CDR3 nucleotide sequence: TGTGCCAGCAGCCCCTCAAGCGGGGGGCGGGATACGCAGTATTTT. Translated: CASSPSSGGRDTQYF.

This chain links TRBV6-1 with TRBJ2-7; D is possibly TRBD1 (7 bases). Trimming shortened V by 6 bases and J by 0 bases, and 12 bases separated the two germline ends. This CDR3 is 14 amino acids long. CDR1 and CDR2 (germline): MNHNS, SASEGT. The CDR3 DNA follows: TGTGCCAGCAGGCGGGACAGCCCCTCCTACGAGCAGTACTTC. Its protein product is CASRRDSPSYEQYF.